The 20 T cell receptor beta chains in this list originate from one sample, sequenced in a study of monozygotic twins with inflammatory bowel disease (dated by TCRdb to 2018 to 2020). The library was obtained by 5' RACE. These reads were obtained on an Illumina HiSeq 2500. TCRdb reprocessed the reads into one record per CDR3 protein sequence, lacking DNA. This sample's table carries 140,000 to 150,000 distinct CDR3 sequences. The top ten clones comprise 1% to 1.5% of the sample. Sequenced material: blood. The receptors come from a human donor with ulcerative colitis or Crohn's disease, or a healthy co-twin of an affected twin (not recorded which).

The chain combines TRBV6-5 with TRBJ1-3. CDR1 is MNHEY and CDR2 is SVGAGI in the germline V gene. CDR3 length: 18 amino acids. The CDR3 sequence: CASSYPGGPEGSGNTIYF.

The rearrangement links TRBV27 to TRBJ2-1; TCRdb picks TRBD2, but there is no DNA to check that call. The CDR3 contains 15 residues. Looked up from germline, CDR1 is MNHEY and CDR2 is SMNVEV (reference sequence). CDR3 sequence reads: CASSFFGLAYDEQFF.

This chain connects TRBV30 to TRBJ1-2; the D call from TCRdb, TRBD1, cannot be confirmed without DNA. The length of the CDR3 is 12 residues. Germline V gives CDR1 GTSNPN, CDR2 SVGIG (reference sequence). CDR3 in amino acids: CAWETGKRGYTF.

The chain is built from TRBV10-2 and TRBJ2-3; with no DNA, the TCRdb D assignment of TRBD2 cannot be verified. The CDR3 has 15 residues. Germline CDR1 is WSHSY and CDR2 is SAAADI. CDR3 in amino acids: CASRDSGISTDTQYF.

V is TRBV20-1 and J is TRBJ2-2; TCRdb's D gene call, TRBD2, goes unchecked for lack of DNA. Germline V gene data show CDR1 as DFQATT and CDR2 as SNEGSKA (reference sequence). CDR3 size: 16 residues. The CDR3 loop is CSARDRAGVITGELFF.

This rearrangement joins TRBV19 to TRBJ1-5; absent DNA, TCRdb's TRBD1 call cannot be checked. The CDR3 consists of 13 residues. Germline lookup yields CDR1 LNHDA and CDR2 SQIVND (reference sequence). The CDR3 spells CASTVQGVQPQHF.

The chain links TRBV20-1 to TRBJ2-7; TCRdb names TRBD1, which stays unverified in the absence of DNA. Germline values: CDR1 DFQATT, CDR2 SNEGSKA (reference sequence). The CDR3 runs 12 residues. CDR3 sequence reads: CSASAGAYEQYF.

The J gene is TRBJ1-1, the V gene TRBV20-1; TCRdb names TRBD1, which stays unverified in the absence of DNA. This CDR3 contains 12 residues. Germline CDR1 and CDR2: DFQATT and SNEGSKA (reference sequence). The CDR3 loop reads CSASDRGIRAFF.

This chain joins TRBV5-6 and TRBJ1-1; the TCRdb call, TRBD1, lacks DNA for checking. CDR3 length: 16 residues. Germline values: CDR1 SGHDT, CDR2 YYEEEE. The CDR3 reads CASSAPRVRLNTEAFF.

The CDR3 spells CASSIGGRLREQYF. V usage is TRBV19 and J usage is TRBJ2-7. The CDR3 has 14 amino acids. Germline V gives CDR1 LNHDA, CDR2 SQIVND (reference sequence).

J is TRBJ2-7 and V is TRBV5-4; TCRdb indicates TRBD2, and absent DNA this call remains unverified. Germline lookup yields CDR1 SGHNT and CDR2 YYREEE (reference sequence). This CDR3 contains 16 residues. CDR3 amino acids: CASSLTSGFNSYEQYF.

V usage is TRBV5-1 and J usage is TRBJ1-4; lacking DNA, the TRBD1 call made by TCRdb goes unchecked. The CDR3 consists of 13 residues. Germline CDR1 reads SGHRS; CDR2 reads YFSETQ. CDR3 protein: CASSLGQNEKLFF.

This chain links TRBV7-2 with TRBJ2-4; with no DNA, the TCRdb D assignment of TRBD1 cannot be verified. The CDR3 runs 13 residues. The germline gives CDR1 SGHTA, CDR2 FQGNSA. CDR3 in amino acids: CASSGLVKNIQYF.

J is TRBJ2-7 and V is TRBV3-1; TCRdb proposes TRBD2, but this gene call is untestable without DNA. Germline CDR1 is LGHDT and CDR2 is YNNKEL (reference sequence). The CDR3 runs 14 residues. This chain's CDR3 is CASSQGDLAYEQYF.

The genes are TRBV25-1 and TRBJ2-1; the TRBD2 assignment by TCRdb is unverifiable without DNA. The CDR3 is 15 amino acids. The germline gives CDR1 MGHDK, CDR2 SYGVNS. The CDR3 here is CASSVLAGEDGEQFF. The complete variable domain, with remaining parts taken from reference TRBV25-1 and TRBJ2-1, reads EADIYQTPRYLVIGTGKKITLECSQTMGHDKMYWYQQDPGMELHLIHYSYGVNSTEKGDLSSESTVSRIRTEHFPLTLESARPSHTSQYLCASSVLAGEDGEQFFGPGTRLTVL.

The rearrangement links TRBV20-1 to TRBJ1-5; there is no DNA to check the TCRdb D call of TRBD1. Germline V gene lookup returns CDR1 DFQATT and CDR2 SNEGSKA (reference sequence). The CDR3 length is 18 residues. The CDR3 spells CSARTLGQGTYSNQPQHF.

CDR3 loop: CASSAHREGKLFF. V usage is TRBV6-1 and J usage is TRBJ1-4. The CDR3 covers 13 residues. Germline-derived CDR1 and CDR2 are MNHNS and SASEGT.

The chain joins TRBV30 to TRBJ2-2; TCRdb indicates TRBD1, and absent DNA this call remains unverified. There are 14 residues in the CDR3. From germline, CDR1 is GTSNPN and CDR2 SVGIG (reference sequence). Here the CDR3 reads CAWNRGRATGELFF.

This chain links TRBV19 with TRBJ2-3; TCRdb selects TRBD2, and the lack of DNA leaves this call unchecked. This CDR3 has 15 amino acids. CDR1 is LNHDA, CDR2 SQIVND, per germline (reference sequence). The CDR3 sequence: CASRLSSGKADTQYF.

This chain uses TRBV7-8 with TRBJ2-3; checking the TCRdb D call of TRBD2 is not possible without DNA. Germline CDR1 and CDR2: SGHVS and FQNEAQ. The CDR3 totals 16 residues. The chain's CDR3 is CASSPSGRASTDTQYF.